The 30 T cell receptor beta chains below were found in one sample sequenced in a study of blood T cell repertoires in COVID-19. Only in-frame clones appear in the TCRdb table, and some are missing; sequencing was by immunoSEQ multiplex PCR. The table shows over 400,000 clones, with about nine tenths occurring only once. Input material: peripheral blood. The receptors here all came from a woman aged 25 to 39 with active or convalescent COVID-19.

The chain has TRBV7-9 and TRBJ1-4; D perhaps matches TRBD1 (6 bases). Deletions cut 2 bases from V and 1 base from J, with 11 bases between. The CDR3 spans 16 residues. Germline CDR1 SEHNR, CDR2 FQNEAQ (reference sequence). The CDR3 coding sequence is TGTGCCAGCAGCTTAAGGGACACCATAACTAATGAAAAACTGTTTTTT. It specifies CASSLRDTITNEKLFF.

The table lists this clone with many counts. The chain uses TRBV6-1 and TRBJ2-1, with D possibly TRBD1 on 6 matching bases. The CDR3 covers 15 residues. Trimming took off 1 base at V and 4 bases at J, with 11 bases between the two ends. Looked up from germline, CDR1 is MNHNS and CDR2 is SASEGT. Here the CDR3 reads CASSEGEGGYNEQFF. CDR3 bases: TGTGCCAGCAGTGAAGGAGAAGGGGGTTACAATGAGCAGTTCTTC.

The rearrangement links TRBV3-1 (or the pseudogene TRBV3-2) to TRBJ2-2; D ambiguous. Trimming stripped 3 bases from V and 4 bases from J, with 9 bases between. This CDR3 has 14 residues. The germline gives CDR1 LGHDT, CDR2 YNNKEL (reference sequence). The CDR3 region has the DNA TGTGCCAGCAGCCAGTCCCCCGGCACCGGGGAGCTGTTTTTT. Amino acid sequence: CASSQSPGTGELFF.

This clone was recorded once. The chain couples TRBV7-8 to TRBJ2-7, with 9 bases fitting TRBD1. The germline V gene encodes CDR1 SGHVS and CDR2 FQNEAQ. The CDR3 is 14 amino acids. V shed 5 bases, J shed 0 bases, and the junction held 2 bases outside the gene matches. This CDR3 reads CASSRQGGSYEQYF. DNA for the CDR3: TGTGCCAGCAGCCGACAGGGGGGCTCCTACGAGCAGTACTTC. The full variable domain, with the rest looked up from reference TRBV7-8 and TRBJ2-7, is GAGVSQSPRYKVAKRGQDVALRCDPISGHVSLFWYQQALGQGPEFLTYFQNEAQLDKSGLPSDRFFAERPEGSVSTLKIQRTQQEDSAVYLCASSRQGGSYEQYFGPGTRLTVT.

This chain joins TRBV6-2 or TRBV6-3 and TRBJ2-1; TRBD1 agrees at 9 bases. The CDR3 loop spans 19 amino acids. Trimming removed 2 bases from V and 1 base from J; junction bases left unmatched: 12. The V gene's germline CDR1 is MNHEY and CDR2 SVGEGT. The CDR3 region is CASSYAVRQGVMSYNEQFF. In nucleotides, the CDR3 is TGTGCCAGCAGTTACGCGGTCAGACAGGGGGTCATGTCCTACAATGAGCAGTTCTTC.

In this sample, this clone turned up a few times. This chain uses TRBV4-2 with TRBJ2-3, with 9 nucleotides matching TRBD2. V lost 3 bases and J lost 2; bases outside the gene matches: 6. CDR1 and CDR2 (germline): LGHNA, YNFKEQ. The CDR3 length is 16 residues. The CDR3 DNA is TGTGCCAGCAGCCAGCGGACTAGCGCGAACACAGATACGCAGTATTTT. Protein sequence: CASSQRTSANTDTQYF.

As to this clone: The sample contains more than one DNA sequence encoding this CDR3. The chain has TRBV3-1 (or the pseudogene TRBV3-2) and TRBJ2-5; tentative D call: TRBD2 (5 bases). Germline CDR1 reads LGHDT; CDR2 reads YNNKEL (reference sequence). The CDR3 covers 15 residues. The ends were cut back, 4 bases at V and 2 bases at J, with 14 bases in the middle. The CDR3 sequence is CASSPPSSGQETQYF. CDR3 DNA sequence: TGTGCCAGCAGCCCCCCGTCCAGCGGACAAGAGACCCAGTACTTC.

The CDR3 DNA is TGTGCCAGCAGTGAAGGAGCGGGAGGGTCCTACGAGCAGTACTTC. The encoded protein is CASSEGAGGSYEQYF. The chain employs TRBV6-4 and TRBJ2-7; TRBD2 matches at 10 bases. After removal of 3 bases from V and 1 base from J, the junction contained 3 bases not matched to a gene. CDR1 is MRHNA, CDR2 SNTAGT, per germline. This CDR3 has 15 amino acids.

The chain carries TRBV4-1 and TRBJ2-1; D is undetermined. CDR3 size: 16 residues. Trimming pared 0 bases from V and 0 bases from J, leaving 9 bases between. Germline assignment: CDR1 MGHRA and CDR2 YSYEKL. The CDR3 spells CASSQDVPLSYNEQFF. The CDR3 DNA sequence: TGCGCCAGCAGCCAAGATGTTCCCCTCTCCTACAATGAGCAGTTCTTC.

This chain links TRBV12-3 or TRBV12-4 with TRBJ1-2; the match to TRBD1 covers 10 bases. There are 11 residues in the CDR3. V dropped 3 bases and J dropped 12; count of bases not matched to a gene: 1. CDR3 bases: TGTGCCAGCAGTTTGGGACAGGGGAACACCTTC. This sequence encodes CASSLGQGNTF.

This clone was detected only once. The chain joins TRBV5-5 to TRBJ2-1; tentative D call: TRBD2 (6 bases). CDR1 and CDR2 (germline): SGHKS, YYEKEE (reference sequence). CDR3 size: 15 residues. Trimming cost V 1 base and J 5 bases, with 13 bases left between them. CDR3 in amino acids: CASSLIPGRNNEQFF. In DNA, the CDR3 is TGTGCCAGCAGCTTGATCCCCGGGAGAAACAATGAGCAGTTCTTC.

CDR3 region: CASSLGSNGRADTQYF. In DNA, the CDR3 is TGTGCCAGCAGCTTAGGCAGCAATGGGAGGGCAGATACGCAGTATTTT. The J gene is TRBJ2-3, the V gene TRBV11-2, with 7 bases fitting TRBD2. After removal of 1 base from V and 4 bases from J, the junction contained 8 bases not matched to a gene. Germline values: CDR1 SGHAT, CDR2 FQNNGV. This CDR3 spans 16 amino acids. The full variable domain, in which reference TRBV11-2 and TRBJ2-3 provide the parts outside the CDR3, is EAGVAQSPRYKIIEKRQSVAFWCNPISGHATLYWYQQILGQGPKLLIQFQNNGVVDDSQLPKDRFSAERLKGVDSTLKIQPAKLEDSAVYLCASSLGSNGRADTQYFGPGTRLTVL.

The CDR3 region has the DNA TGTGCCAGCAGTTCGCAGGTTATGGGTGGCTACACCTTC. Amino acid sequence: CASSSQVMGGYTF. The rearrangement links TRBV12-3 or TRBV12-4 to TRBJ1-2; unclear D gene. Trimming shortened V by 4 bases and J by 7 bases, and 13 bases separated the two germline ends. The CDR3 sequence is 13 residues long.

The chain employs TRBV10-1 and TRBJ2-2; D is unresolved. V was trimmed by 6 bases and J by 5 bases, leaving 10 bases between them. The CDR3 is 13 residues long. Germline V gives CDR1 WNHNN, CDR2 SYGVQD (reference sequence). The CDR3 nucleotides are TGCGCCAGCAGCCAACAAGTTACCGGGGAGCTGTTTTTT. It specifies CASSQQVTGELFF.

The V and J genes are TRBV5-1 and TRBJ2-7; 10 nucleotides match TRBD2. J gave up 3 bases and V 2 bases, and 5 bases lay outside the gene matches. Germline V gene sequence: CDR1 SGHRS, CDR2 YFSETQ. The CDR3 totals 15 residues. In DNA, the CDR3 is TGCGCCAGCAGCTTTGGGGGACTAGCGAACTACGAGCAGTACTTC. Translating gives CASSFGGLANYEQYF.

The chain joins TRBV20-1 to TRBJ1-2, with 7 bases aligning to TRBD1. The ends lost 3 bases at V and 2 bases at J; junction bases unmatched: 3. Germline values: CDR1 DFQATT, CDR2 SNEGSKA (reference sequence). This CDR3 has 13 amino acids. CDR3 in amino acids: CSASGTENYGYTF. DNA of the CDR3: TGCAGTGCTAGTGGGACAGAAAACTATGGCTACACCTTC.

This chain links TRBV14 with TRBJ1-3; D gene ambiguous. The CDR3 has 14 amino acids. CDR1 is SGHDN and CDR2 is FVKESK in the germline V gene. Trimming shortened V by 1 base and J by 1 base, and 5 bases separated the two germline ends. The chain's CDR3 is CASSQGYSGNTIYF. Here the CDR3 DNA reads TGTGCCAGCAGCCAAGGCTATTCTGGAAACACCATATATTTT.

For the CDR3, the DNA is TGTGCCAGCAGTACCTGGGACTCCTACTACAATGAGCAGTTCTTC. This codes for CASSTWDSYYNEQFF. V and J are TRBV27 and TRBJ2-1; tentative D call: TRBD2 (6 bases). Germline CDR1 reads MNHEY; CDR2 reads SMNVEV (reference sequence). V lost 5 bases to trimming and J lost 3 bases, with 14 bases between them. CDR3 length equals 15 residues.

The chain links TRBV27 to TRBJ1-2; 7 positions agree with TRBD1. CDR1 MNHEY and CDR2 SMNVEV come from the germline V gene (reference sequence). V lost 5 bases to trimming and J lost 4 bases; unmatched junction nucleotides: 16. The CDR3 loop spans 17 amino acids. In DNA, the CDR3 is TGTGCCAGCAGTCCGTTTCTACCGGGACAGCGTATCTATGGCTACACCTTC. Translation gives CASSPFLPGQRIYGYTF.

CDR3 nucleotide sequence: TGTGCCAGCTCAGGCGGACAGGGCGAGCAGTACTTC. It yields the protein CASSGGQGEQYF. This chain joins TRBV18 and TRBJ2-7; 8 nucleotides match TRBD1. CDR3 size: 12 residues. Trimming removed 5 bases from V and 6 bases from J; junction bases left unmatched: 3. CDR1 and CDR2 (germline): KGHSH, LQKENI.

The CDR3 bases are TGCAGCGCAGGCACAGGGGGGTACACTGAAGCTTTCTTT. This encodes CSAGTGGYTEAFF. The J gene is TRBJ1-1, the V gene TRBV29-1; the match to TRBD1 covers 8 bases. Germline lookup yields CDR1 SQVTM and CDR2 ANQGSEA. After removal of 7 bases from V and 3 bases from J, the junction contained 7 bases not matched to a gene. The CDR3 contains 13 residues.

This sequence joins TRBV24-1 and TRBJ1-2; D unresolved. Looked up from germline, CDR1 is KGHDR and CDR2 is SFDVKD. This CDR3 region has 14 residues. V gave up 0 bases and J gave up 2 bases, with 6 bases separating them. The CDR3 spells CATSDLGRNYGYTF. CDR3 nucleotides: TGTGCCACCAGTGATTTGGGCAGGAACTATGGCTACACCTTC.

The V and J genes are TRBV6-5 and TRBJ2-1; 13 nucleotides align to TRBD2. Germline V CDR1 and CDR2: MNHEY, SVGAGI. V lost 9 bases, J lost 0 bases, and 2 bases stayed unmatched. CDR3 length: 15 residues. Written as DNA, the CDR3 is TGTGCCAGTTGGACTAGCGGGAGCTCCTACAATGAGCAGTTCTTC. It codes for CASWTSGSSYNEQFF.

This chain uses TRBV6-1 with TRBJ1-5; TRBD1 is a possible D gene (5 bases). The germline V gene encodes CDR1 MNHNS and CDR2 SASEGT. The CDR3 runs to 15 residues. V was cut by 2 bases and J by 5 bases, with 13 bases left in between. The CDR3 reads CASSESPRVHQPQHF. DNA of the CDR3: TGTGCCAGCAGTGAATCCCCCAGGGTACATCAGCCCCAGCATTTT.

The rearrangement joins TRBV2 to TRBJ2-3; weak D call: TRBD2 (6 bases). Deletions cut 8 bases from V and 0 bases from J, with 24 bases between. The CDR3 has 18 amino acids. From germline, CDR1 is SNHLY and CDR2 FYNNEI. The CDR3 coding sequence is TGTGCCAGCGGGCGTACATTGGGAGGACCGGTTAGCACAGATACGCAGTATTTT. This encodes CASGRTLGGPVSTDTQYF.

The chain employs TRBV30 and TRBJ1-2; no clear D gene. Germline CDR1 is GTSNPN and CDR2 is SVGIG (reference sequence). The CDR3 has 13 amino acids. The V end was cut by 1 base, the J end by 6 bases, with 12 bases between. The CDR3: CAWSAQRCHGYTF. CDR3 DNA: TGTGCCTGGAGTGCACAGCGGTGTCATGGCTACACCTTC.

The rearrangement joins TRBV19 to TRBJ1-2, with 9 bases identical to TRBD1. J was trimmed by 7 bases and V by 6 bases; bases with no gene match: 6. Germline V gene lookup returns CDR1 LNHDA and CDR2 SQIVND (reference sequence). The CDR3 is 13 amino acids. CDR3 DNA sequence: TGTGCCAGTAGCACGGGACAGGGCTTTGGCTACACCTTC. It is translated as CASSTGQGFGYTF. The variable domain in full, with the rest retrieved from reference TRBV19 and TRBJ1-2, is DGGITQSPKYLFRKEGQNVTLSCEQNLNHDAMYWYRQDPGQGLRLIYYSQIVNDFQKGDIAEGYSVSREKKESFPLTVTSAQKNPTAFYLCASSTGQGFGYTFGSGTRLTVV.

The chain employs TRBV5-4 and TRBJ2-1, with a tentative D call TRBD2 (7 bases). V shed 0 bases and J shed 5 bases, with 21 bases lying between them. This CDR3 has 18 amino acids. Germline V CDR1 and CDR2: SGHNT, YYREEE (reference sequence). CDR3 loop: CASSLARVRGGTNNEQFF. The CDR3 region has the DNA TGTGCCAGCAGCTTGGCGCGGGTCAGGGGCGGGACTAACAATGAGCAGTTCTTC.

This clone was seen only once. The genes are TRBV11-2 and TRBJ2-7; D is undetermined. With 3 bases removed from V and 0 bases from J, the gap between germline ends came to 6 bases. This CDR3 contains 13 residues. Looked up from germline, CDR1 is SGHAT and CDR2 is FQNNGV. CDR3 protein: CASSLGTSYEQYF. In DNA form, the CDR3 reads TGTGCCAGCAGCTTGGGCACCTCCTACGAGCAGTACTTC.

CDR3 sequence (DNA): TGTGCCAGCAGCGTAATCTCCGGGACCCAGGGGACTGAAGCTTTCTTT. Amino acid sequence: CASSVISGTQGTEAFF. V is TRBV7-8 and J is TRBJ1-1, with D possibly matching TRBD1 (6 bases). Between the trimmed V and J ends, which lost 5 bases and 5 bases, there was a span of 21 bases. The CDR3 sequence is 16 residues long. The germline V gene encodes CDR1 SGHVS and CDR2 FQNEAQ.